This T cell receptor beta chain came from a study of OX40 agonist ivuxolimab in advanced cancers. At baseline, cycle 4 day 1, and cycle 7 day 1, blood was sampled. The protocol was immunoSEQ multiplex PCR, while the TCRdb copy is restricted to in-frame clones and leaves out a portion. The sample lists over 70,000 clones, just under 90% occurring once. The CDR3 extends over 11 amino acids. V was shortened by 3 bases and J by 13 bases, with 12 bases between the two germline ends. This TCR was sampled from an adult with an advanced solid tumor such as melanoma, head and neck, liver or kidney cancer. V gene TRBV23-1 combines with J gene TRBJ2-5; D gene uncertain. TRBV23-1 is an ORF for which the function is uncertain. This material consisted of CD4+ or CD8+ T cells sorted from blood, taken in a trial of the OX40 agonist ivuxolimab. CDR3 in DNA: TGCGCCAGCAGTCAGTCGAGGTCGCCGTACTTC. It specifies CASSQSRSPYF.